The 6 T cell receptor beta chains in this list originate from one sample, sequenced in a study of CD8 T cells in ankylosing spondylitis (dated by TCRdb to 2017 to 2019). What the research found in general, with its limitations: Blood from ankylosing spondylitis patients appeared to be characterized by a TCR beta motif composed of about eight highly homologous amino acid variants.

These receptors lack a known antigen. Library prep was done by 5' RACE. The data were produced on an Illumina HiSeq 2500. TCRdb applied fastp at Q25 and MiXCR to the public reads, then kept only in-frame beta chains. Every CDR3 protein is listed once, alongside the most common genes and DNA of its rows. The sample yields 350,000 to 450,000 distinct CDR3 sequences; approximately 26% were counted once. Of the sample, 0.75% to 0.9% falls within the top ten clones. The sample was blood, either unsorted or a sorted T cell fraction (not recorded which). Source of these receptors: a male donor with ankylosing spondylitis.

The chain is built from TRBV12-3 or TRBV12-4 and TRBJ1-1; D not certain. The CDR3 runs to 13 residues. V gave up 4 bases and J gave up 4 bases, with 10 bases separating them. CDR3 amino acids: CASSSGRSTEAFF. CDR3 coding DNA: TGTGCCAGCAGTTCCGGGCGGAGCACTGAAGCTTTCTTT.

The chain has TRBV2 and TRBJ2-3, with D tentatively TRBD2 (6 bases). The ends were cut back, 6 bases at V and 2 bases at J, with 12 bases in the middle. Germline-derived CDR1 and CDR2 are SNHLY and FYNNEI. This CDR3 is 14 amino acids long. As DNA, the CDR3 is TGTGCCAGCAGGTCAAGGGAGGCCACAGATACGCAGTATTTT. This codes for CASRSREATDTQYF.

V is TRBV24-1 and J is TRBJ2-1, with a weak D call TRBD1 (5 bases). The germline V and J ends were trimmed by 5 bases and 0 bases, with 13 bases remaining between them. The CDR3 spans 16 residues. In germline, CDR1 is KGHDR, CDR2 SFDVKD. CDR3 bases: TGTGCCACCAGTGCCACCAGGGCGAGCTCCTACAATGAGCAGTTCTTC. It yields the protein CATSATRASSYNEQFF.

V gene TRBV6-1 combines with J gene TRBJ2-3; D remains ambiguous. The germline V gene has CDR1 MNHNS and CDR2 SASEGT. Trimming took 0 bases from V and 0 from J, leaving 10 bases between them. The CDR3 consists of 16 residues. CDR3 bases: TGTGCCAGCAGTGAAGCGTTTGGAATTAGCACAGATACGCAGTATTTT. The encoded protein is CASSEAFGISTDTQYF.

The V and J genes are TRBV7-9 and TRBJ1-6; D gene uncertain. CDR1 and CDR2 from the germline V gene are SEHNR and FQNEAQ (reference sequence). This CDR3 contains 13 residues. V was pared by 3 bases and J by 8 bases, with 8 bases between. CDR3 sequence (DNA): TGTGCCAGCAGCTTGAGGGAGGATTCACCCCTCCACTTT. Translated: CASSLREDSPLHF. Looking up the rest from reference TRBV7-9 and TRBJ1-6 gives the full variable domain: DTGVSQNPRHKITKRGQNVTFRCDPISEHNRLYWYRQTLGQGPEFLTYFQNEAQLEKSRLLSDRFSAERPKGSFSTLEIQRTEQGDSAMYLCASSLREDSPLHFGNGTRLTVT.

The table lists this clonotype with a few counts. The genes are TRBV20-1 and TRBJ1-1; 8 bases fit TRBD1. The CDR3 spans 16 residues. Germline lookup yields CDR1 DFQATT and CDR2 SNEGSKA (reference sequence). The junction had 11 bases not matched to a gene; V was cut back by 5 bases and J by 0 bases. CDR3 nucleotides: TGCAGTGCTCGAAGGACAGGGAACCTTATGAACACTGAAGCTTTCTTT. Protein: CSARRTGNLMNTEAFF.